Shown below are 17 T cell receptor beta chains from a single sample sequenced in a study of cytomegalovirus exposure and HLA in healthy donors. The PCR ran on 60 Vbeta and 13 Jbeta primers. Assay used: immunoSEQ multiplex PCR; TCRdb lists only in-frame clones, some missing. The data contain about 150,000 clones, 75% to 90% of them singletons. The source material was PBMCs. These receptors were obtained from a woman aged 50 to 60 in good health and CMV-seropositive.

This CDR3 reads CASRFLREINQPQHF. The CDR3 DNA reads as TGTGCCAGTAGGTTTCTCCGGGAGATCAATCAGCCCCAGCATTTT. The chain is built from TRBV19 and TRBJ1-5; D is unresolved. The CDR3 spans 15 residues. V was cut by 6 bases and J by 3 bases, with 15 bases left in between. CDR1 and CDR2 from the germline V gene are LNHDA and SQIVND (reference sequence).

This clone has only a few counts. This chain links TRBV5-1 with TRBJ1-4; no reliable D call. V was pared by 1 base and J by 0 bases, with 4 bases between. Germline V gene lookup returns CDR1 SGHRS and CDR2 YFSETQ. The length of the CDR3 is 14 residues. CDR3 sequence: CASSLSATNEKLFF. In nucleotides, the CDR3 is TGCGCCAGCAGCTTGTCAGCAACTAATGAAAAACTGTTTTTT. The full variable domain, completed using reference TRBV5-1 and TRBJ1-4, is KAGVTQTPRYLIKTRGQQVTLSCSPISGHRSVSWYQQTPGQGLQFLFEYFSETQRNKGNFPGRFSGRQFSNSRSEMNVSTLELGDSALYLCASSLSATNEKLFFGSGTQLSVL.

The chain uses TRBV29-1 and TRBJ2-3, with 12 positions matching TRBD2. This CDR3 is built from 16 residues. Germline V CDR1 and CDR2: SQVTM, ANQGSEA. With V trimmed by 0 bases and J by 2 bases, 3 bases remained unmatched. The CDR3 loop reads CSVEDTSGGFTDTQYF. The CDR3 bases are TGCAGCGTTGAAGATACTAGCGGGGGGTTCACAGATACGCAGTATTTT.

The chain is built from TRBV2 and TRBJ2-1, with TRBD2 matching over 10 bases. The germline V gene encodes CDR1 SNHLY and CDR2 FYNNEI. J gave up 4 bases and V 6 bases, and 3 bases lay outside the gene matches. The CDR3 is 14 residues long. CDR3 bases: TGTGCCAGCAGCGCGGGACTAGCGTACAATGAGCAGTTCTTC. Protein sequence: CASSAGLAYNEQFF.

The chain has TRBV6-6 and TRBJ1-3; unclear D gene. This CDR3 has 14 residues. The ends were cut back, 0 bases at V and 1 base at J, with 4 bases in the middle. The germline gives CDR1 MNHNY, CDR2 SVGAGI (reference sequence). The CDR3 protein is CASSYSRSGNTIYF. For the CDR3, the DNA is TGTGCCAGCAGTTACTCGAGGTCTGGAAACACCATATATTTT.

The rearrangement links TRBV7-8 to TRBJ2-5; 7 bases map to TRBD1. With 5 bases clipped from V and 8 bases from J, the junction kept 8 bases outside the gene matches. CDR1 is SGHVS and CDR2 is FQNEAQ in the germline V gene. This CDR3 comprises 13 residues. This CDR3 is CASSRDRDATQYF. The CDR3 DNA sequence: TGTGCCAGCAGCCGCGACAGGGACGCCACCCAGTACTTC. Supplemented by reference TRBV7-8 and TRBJ2-5, the full variable domain reads GAGVSQSPRYKVAKRGQDVALRCDPISGHVSLFWYQQALGQGPEFLTYFQNEAQLDKSGLPSDRFFAERPEGSVSTLKIQRTQQEDSAVYLCASSRDRDATQYFGPGTRLLVL.

This sequence joins TRBV23-1 and TRBJ2-7; perhaps TRBD1 as D (6 bases). Being an ORF, TRBV23-1 has a function that is uncertain. The V and J ends lost 6 bases and 3 bases respectively, with 15 bases between them. This CDR3 has 14 amino acids. CDR3 DNA: TGCGCCAGCAGCCTGGATAGCAGGGGCTACGAGCAGTACTTC. It codes for CASSLDSRGYEQYF.

For this clone: A read error may account for a junction end that differs from germline. The rearrangement uses TRBV6-1 and TRBJ1-2; 7 bases align to TRBD1. CDR3 length equals 15 residues. The V gene's germline CDR1 is MNHNS and CDR2 SASEGT. The CDR3 spells CASREGDSPYYGYTF. The CDR3 region has the DNA TGTGCCAGCAGAGAAGGGGACAGCCCCTACTATGGCTACACCTTC.

The chain is built from TRBV27 and TRBJ2-1; 7 positions agree with TRBD2. The ends lost 4 bases at V and 0 bases at J; junction bases unmatched: 9. CDR3 length equals 17 residues. The germline CDR1 and CDR2 sequences are MNHEY and SMNVEV (reference sequence). The CDR3 protein is CASSSPRGGSSYNEQFF. CDR3 nucleotides: TGTGCCAGCAGTTCACCCCGGGGCGGGAGCTCCTACAATGAGCAGTTCTTC.

This clone was counted between two and nine times. The CDR3: CASSDRGVGETQYF. The CDR3 DNA reads TGTGCCAGCAGTGACAGGGGGGTCGGAGAGACCCAGTACTTC. The rearrangement links TRBV2 to TRBJ2-5; tentative D call: TRBD1 (7 bases). The CDR3 is 14 residues long. Trimming shortened V by 3 bases and J by 4 bases, and 12 bases separated the two germline ends. Germline V gene data show CDR1 as SNHLY and CDR2 as FYNNEI. Full variable domain (missing parts from reference TRBV2 and TRBJ2-5): EPEVTQTPSHQVTQMGQEVILRCVPISNHLYFYWYRQILGQKVEFLVSFYNNEISEKSEIFDDQFSVERPDGSNFTLKIRSTKLEDSAMYFCASSDRGVGETQYFGPGTRLLVL.

The chain is built from TRBV28 and TRBJ2-3, with 9 bases identical to TRBD2. Germline V gene data show CDR1 as MDHEN and CDR2 as SYDVKM. The ends lost 1 base at V and 2 bases at J; junction bases unmatched: 4. This CDR3 has 16 residues. CDR3 amino acids: CASSLLAGGITDTQYF. CDR3 nucleotides: TGTGCCAGCAGTTTATTGGCGGGAGGGATCACAGATACGCAGTATTTT.

The chain recombines TRBV9 with TRBJ2-5; 8 nucleotides agree with TRBD2. Germline-derived CDR1 and CDR2 are SGDLS and YYNGEE. Germline trimming cut 3 bases from V and 5 bases from J; bases unmatched to any gene: 3. The CDR3 is 13 amino acids. CDR3 loop: CASSGGLAETQYF. CDR3 coding DNA: TGTGCCAGCAGCGGAGGACTAGCTGAGACCCAGTACTTC.

The rearrangement joins TRBV6-5 to TRBJ2-5; D is possibly TRBD1 (5 bases). The CDR3 runs to 13 residues. Germline CDR1 and CDR2: MNHEY and SVGAGI. The ends were cut back, 6 bases at V and 2 bases at J, with 10 bases in the middle. The CDR3 sequence: CASRPRAQETQYF. CDR3 coding DNA: TGTGCCAGCAGACCCAGGGCACAAGAGACCCAGTACTTC.

Only a few counts were recorded for this clone. The chain joins TRBV6-1 to TRBJ2-7; the D is unclear. V lost 3 bases and J lost 0, with 9 bases in between. Germline V lookup: CDR1 MNHNS, CDR2 SASEGT. The CDR3 has 14 amino acids. CDR3 in DNA: TGTGCCAGCAGTGAGGGCTTGCGCTCCTACGAGCAGTACTTC. Translated: CASSEGLRSYEQYF.

Details on this clone: This sample also contains other DNA sequences that code for the same CDR3. V gene TRBV5-1 combines with J gene TRBJ2-5, with 14 bases identical to TRBD2. The V segment lost 2 bases and the J segment 3 bases; nucleotides outside the gene matches: 3. This CDR3 contains 16 residues. Germline loops: CDR1 SGHRS, CDR2 YFSETQ. The CDR3 is CASSLGLAGGEETQYF. The CDR3 DNA sequence: TGCGCCAGCAGCTTAGGACTAGCGGGAGGAGAAGAGACCCAGTACTTC.

The chain combines TRBV21-1 with TRBJ2-5; the DNA was not compared with TRBD2, the D call given in the table. TRBV21-1 is a listed pseudogene. The CDR3 loop spans 13 amino acids. CDR3 nucleotides: TGTGCCAGCAGCAATGCGGAAAAAGAGACCCAGTACTTC. Residues: CASSNAEKETQYF.

V and J are TRBV6-5 and TRBJ2-7, with 9 positions matching TRBD1. The ends lost 2 bases at V and 5 bases at J; junction bases unmatched: 10. The CDR3 spans 16 residues. CDR1 and CDR2 (germline): MNHEY, SVGAGI. CDR3 protein: CASSYRYRGRPHEQYF. The CDR3 DNA reads as TGTGCCAGCAGTTACCGGTACAGGGGGCGTCCCCACGAGCAGTACTTC.